The rows below give T cell receptor beta chains drawn from one sample of a study of cytomegalovirus exposure and HLA in healthy donors. Generated by immunoSEQ multiplex PCR, the TCRdb table keeps only in-frame clones and is missing some. The sample shows more than 90,000 clones, approximately 94% of them seen only once. Sequenced material: PBMCs. Source of these receptors: a woman aged 25 to 39 in good health and CMV-seropositive. Each CDR3 is given with its conserved first and last residue. Fields, in order: V gene, J gene, clone size, D gene, CDR3 DNA, CDR3 protein. The D gene is left open where the match is weak. Size values are once, few and many counts, or a class for expanded clones, and some rows have none.

TRBV25-1	TRBJ2-2	once	.	TGTGCCAGCGGGGGACTGGGGAACACCGGGGAGCTGTTTTTT	CASGGLGNTGELFF
TRBV7-3	TRBJ2-1	.	TRBD2	TGTGCCAGCAGCGCCGGACTAGCGGACTACAATGAGCAGTTCTTC	CASSAGLADYNEQFF
TRBV21-1	TRBJ2-7	once	.	TGTGCCAGCACCCTGGTGGTTTTGTCCCTTCGTTCGCGGCGCCCCTACGAGCAGTACTTC	CASTLVVLSLRSRRPYEQYF
TRBV7-2	TRBJ2-2	.	TRBD2	TGTGCCAGCAGCTTAGAACTAGCGCGGAACACCGGGGAGCTGTTTTTT	CASSLELARNTGELFF
TRBV7-2	TRBJ1-2	.	.	TGTGCCAGGCTCTTCCTGGGCCAAGGAGGGTTTCTAACCTATGGCTACACCTTC	CARLFLGQGGFLTYGYTF
TRBV4-2	TRBJ2-4	.	.	TGTGCCAGCAGCCAAGTAGGGGCTAACGGCATTCAGTACTTC	CASSQVGANGIQYF
TRBV28	TRBJ2-3	.	.	TGTGCCAGCAGTTTCATGACATTCACTAGCACAGATACGCAGTATTTT	CASSFMTFTSTDTQYF
TRBV6-5	TRBJ1-2	.	.	TGTGCCAGCAGTACCTGGGCGGGGGCGGGAGGCTACACCTTC	CASSTWAGAGGYTF
TRBV28	TRBJ2-7	.	.	TGTGCCAGCAGTTTAGTTCGGGAATCCTACGAGCAGTACTTC	CASSLVRESYEQYF
TRBV27	TRBJ2-5	.	.	TGTGCCAGCAGTTTAATAGGCGGGCAAGAGACCCAGTACTTC	CASSLIGGQETQYF
TRBV6-4	TRBJ1-1	.	.	TGTGCCAGCAGGGAGACAGAGAACACTGAAGCTTTCTTT	CASRETENTEAFF
TRBV15	TRBJ1-2	once	.	TGTGCCACCAGCAGAGAAGGAGACAACTATGGCTACACCTTC	CATSREGDNYGYTF
TRBV19	TRBJ2-1	.	.	TGTGCCAGTAGTATAGACCGGGGAGCCTATGAGCAGTTCTTC	CASSIDRGAYEQFF
TRBV6-1	TRBJ1-4	.	.	TGTGCCAGCAGACAAACAGGGTCAGGCGAAAAACTGTTTTTT	CASRQTGSGEKLFF
TRBV9	TRBJ1-2	.	TRBD1	TGTGCCAGCAGCCGACAGGGGGCTAACTATGGCTACACCTTC	CASSRQGANYGYTF
TRBV5-8	TRBJ2-5	.	TRBD1	TGTGCCAGCAGCTTTGGGACAGGCCAAGAGACCCAGTACTTC	CASSFGTGQETQYF
TRBV5-6	TRBJ2-1	.	TRBD2	TGTGCCAGCAGCTGGGGACTAGCGGCGGGCGATGAGCAGTTCTTC	CASSWGLAAGDEQFF
TRBV10-1	TRBJ2-1	.	.	TGCGCCAGCAGACGGGTCGTTCAGGGGTCCTACAATGAGCAGTTCTTC	CASRRVVQGSYNEQFF
TRBV7-2	TRBJ2-1	.	.	TGTGCCAGCAGCCCAAAGGGGGCGGGAACTAATGAGCAGTTCTTC	CASSPKGAGTNEQFF
TRBV6-5	TRBJ2-1	.	.	TGTGCCAGCAGTTACATAAGCGGATTACAAGAGCAGTTCTTC	CASSYISGLQEQFF
TRBV28	TRBJ1-2	few	.	TGTGCCAGCAGTTTCGAGGCCCGCTATGGCTACACCTTC	CASSFEARYGYTF
TRBV5-4	TRBJ2-7	.	.	TGTGCCAGCAGCTTGGAACAGATCTCCTACGAGCAGTACTTC	CASSLEQISYEQYF
TRBV30	TRBJ2-2	.	.	TGTGCCTGGAGTGTACCCGGGTCCGGGGAGCTGTTTTTT	CAWSVPGSGELFF
TRBV28	TRBJ2-1	.	.	TGTGCCAGCAGTTTACAGCGTCAATACAATGAGCAGTTCTTC	CASSLQRQYNEQFF
TRBV7-8	TRBJ2-7	.	TRBD1	TGTGCCAGCAGCTTAGTCAGCAGGGGGCTGTACGAGCAGTACTTC	CASSLVSRGLYEQYF
TRBV2	TRBJ1-5	.	.	TGTGCCAGCAGGGACAACCAGCCCCAGCATTTT	CASRDNQPQHF
TRBV2	TRBJ1-5	.	.	TGTGCCAGCAGTGGGCGGAATAATCAGCCCCAGCATTTT	CASSGRNNQPQHF
TRBV7-2	TRBJ2-1	.	TRBD2	TGTGCCAGCAGCCGCACTAGCGGCTCCTACAATGAGCAGTTCTTC	CASSRTSGSYNEQFF
TRBV4-1	TRBJ1-4	.	TRBD1	TGCGCCAGCAGCCAACAACAGGGGTTTTGGACTAATGAAAAACTGTTTTTT	CASSQQQGFWTNEKLFF
TRBV29-1	TRBJ2-1	.	TRBD2	TGCAGCGAACTGTCACTAGCGGGCGGCTACAATGAGCAGTTCTTC	CSELSLAGGYNEQFF
TRBV9	TRBJ2-1	.	.	TGTGCCAGCAGCGTAGTGCCGGGGGATGAGCAGTTCTTC	CASSVVPGDEQFF
TRBV10-1	TRBJ1-1	.	.	TGCGCCAGCAGTAGGAGGGTGGGCGGGGACACTGAAGCTTTCTTT	CASSRRVGGDTEAFF
TRBV28	TRBJ2-1	.	TRBD1	TGTGCCAGCAACACAAGGACAGGGCGTTTGAATGAGCAGTTCTTC	CASNTRTGRLNEQFF
TRBV18	TRBJ2-5	.	TRBD1	TGTGCCAGCTCACCAATCGGACAGGGGTTCCGAGAGACCCAGTACTTC	CASSPIGQGFRETQYF
TRBV5-6	TRBJ2-7	.	TRBD1	TGTGCCAGCAGCTTCGGGACAGGGGCTGGCGAGCAGTACTTC	CASSFGTGAGEQYF
TRBV30	TRBJ1-5	once	.	TGTGCCTGGAGTGGCTTTGATCTCCCCGGGGGGCCCCAGCATTTT	CAWSGFDLPGGPQHF
TRBV5-6	TRBJ2-7	.	TRBD2	TGTGCCAGCAGCCATAGCGGGAGGGTCGAGCAGTACTTC	CASSHSGRVEQYF
TRBV19	TRBJ2-2	.	.	TGTGCCAGTAGTATGGTCTGGGGGGACACCGGGGAGCTGTTTTTT	CASSMVWGDTGELFF
TRBV28	TRBJ2-2	.	.	TGTGCCAGCGAAAAGGGGGGGATGAACACCGGGGAGCTGTTTTTT	CASEKGGMNTGELFF
TRBV11-2	TRBJ2-1	.	.	TGTGCCAGCGCCCTTCTTTCCCGAGAAAATGAGCAGTTCTTC	CASALLSRENEQFF
TRBV4-1	TRBJ1-3	.	.	TGCGCCAGCAGCCAGCTAACTCAGGGGCGAGGGGGAAACACCATATATTTT	CASSQLTQGRGGNTIYF
TRBV10-3	TRBJ2-7	few	TRBD2	TGTGCCATCAATAGCGGGAGCTCCTACGAGCAGTACTTC	CAINSGSSYEQYF
TRBV28	TRBJ1-1	.	.	TGTGCCAGCAGCCGCGGGACGGGGAACACTGAAGCTTTCTTT	CASSRGTGNTEAFF
TRBV28	TRBJ2-1	once	TRBD2	TGTGCCAGCAGTTCCCCTACGGGACTAGCTAGCTACAATGAGCAGTTCTTC	CASSSPTGLASYNEQFF
TRBV7-2	TRBJ1-1	.	TRBD1	TGTGCCAGCAGCCCGACAGGGCGAACTGAAGCTTTCTTT	CASSPTGRTEAFF